This TCR beta chain was retrieved from a study of CD8 T cells in ankylosing spondylitis. On this clonotype itself: Its target is unknown.

Study-level results: CD8+ disease-linked clones were present at relatively low frequencies in blood. There was a TCR beta motif, made of fewer than 10 highly homologous variants, that appeared characteristic of ankylosing spondylitis blood.

A quantitative 5'-RACE method, one with molecular barcodes, was used to make TCR beta libraries. TCRdb called the 5' RACE reads again in MiXCR, with one record for every CDR3 protein. The sample lists 670,000 or so distinct CDR3 sequences; around 20% were seen once. CDR1 is SGHNT and CDR2 is YYREEE in the germline V gene (reference sequence). The V end lost 4 bases, the J end lost 4 bases, and 17 bases lay between the germline ends. The CDR3 loop spans 15 amino acids. The rearrangement uses TRBV5-4 and TRBJ1-2, with D possibly TRBD1 on 5 matching bases. The specimen sequenced was blood, either unsorted or a sorted T cell fraction (not recorded which). The receptor's source is a male donor with ankylosing spondylitis. CDR3 sequence: CASSQEGTALYGYTF. Written as DNA, the CDR3 is TGTGCCAGCAGCCAGGAGGGGACGGCCCTCTATGGCTACACCTTC.